Many counts were recorded for the clone carrying this TCR beta chain. This sample stems from a study of Graves' ophthalmopathy and Graves' hyperthyroidism. Amplification from RNA transcripts yielded the TCR beta CDR3 regions. First-round RT-PCR relied on HTBI primers, and a second-round multiplex PCR came next. One entry per CDR3 protein, called by TCRdb with MiXCR from the multiplex PCR reads. Of around 1.1 million distinct CDR3 sequences in the sample, 35% to 40% were seen once. The CDR3 is 15 amino acids. V was clipped by 5 bases and J by 4 bases, with 17 bases between them. Germline CDR1 reads MGHDK; CDR2 reads SYGVNS.

The sequenced material came from peripheral blood or thyroid tissue (not recorded which). This sequence was found in an adult man with Graves' hyperthyroidism. The V and J genes are TRBV25-1 and TRBJ1-2; D is unclear. The CDR3 here is CASSQTDPTLYGYTF. CDR3 nucleotides: TGTGCCAGCAGTCAAACAGATCCCACACTCTATGGCTACACCTTC.